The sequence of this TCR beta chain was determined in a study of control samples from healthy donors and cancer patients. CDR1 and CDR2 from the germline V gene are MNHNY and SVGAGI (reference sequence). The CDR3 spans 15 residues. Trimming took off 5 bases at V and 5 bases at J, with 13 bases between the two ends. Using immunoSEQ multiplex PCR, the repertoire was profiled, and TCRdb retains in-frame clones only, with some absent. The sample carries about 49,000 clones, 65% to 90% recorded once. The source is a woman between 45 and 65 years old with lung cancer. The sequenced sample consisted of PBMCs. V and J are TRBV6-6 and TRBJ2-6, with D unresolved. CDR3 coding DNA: TGTGCCAGCAGTCCGTTGGGAAGTTGGGCCAACGTCCTGACTTTC. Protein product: CASSPLGSWANVLTF.